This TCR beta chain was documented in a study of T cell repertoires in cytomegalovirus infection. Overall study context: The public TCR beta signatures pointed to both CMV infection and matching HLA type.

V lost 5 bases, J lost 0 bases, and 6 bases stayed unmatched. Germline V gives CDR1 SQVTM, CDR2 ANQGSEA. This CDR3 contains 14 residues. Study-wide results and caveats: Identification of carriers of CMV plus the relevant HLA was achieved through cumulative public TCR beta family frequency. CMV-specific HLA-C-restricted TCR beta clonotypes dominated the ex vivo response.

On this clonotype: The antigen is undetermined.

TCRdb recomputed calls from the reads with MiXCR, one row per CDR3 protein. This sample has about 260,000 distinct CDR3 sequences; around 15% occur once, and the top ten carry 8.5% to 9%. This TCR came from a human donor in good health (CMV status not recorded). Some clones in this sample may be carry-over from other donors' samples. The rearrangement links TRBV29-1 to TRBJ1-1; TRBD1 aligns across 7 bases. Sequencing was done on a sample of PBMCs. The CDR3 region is CSVRRGPLNTEAFF. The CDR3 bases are TGCAGCGTTAGGAGGGGGCCCTTGAACACTGAAGCTTTCTTT.